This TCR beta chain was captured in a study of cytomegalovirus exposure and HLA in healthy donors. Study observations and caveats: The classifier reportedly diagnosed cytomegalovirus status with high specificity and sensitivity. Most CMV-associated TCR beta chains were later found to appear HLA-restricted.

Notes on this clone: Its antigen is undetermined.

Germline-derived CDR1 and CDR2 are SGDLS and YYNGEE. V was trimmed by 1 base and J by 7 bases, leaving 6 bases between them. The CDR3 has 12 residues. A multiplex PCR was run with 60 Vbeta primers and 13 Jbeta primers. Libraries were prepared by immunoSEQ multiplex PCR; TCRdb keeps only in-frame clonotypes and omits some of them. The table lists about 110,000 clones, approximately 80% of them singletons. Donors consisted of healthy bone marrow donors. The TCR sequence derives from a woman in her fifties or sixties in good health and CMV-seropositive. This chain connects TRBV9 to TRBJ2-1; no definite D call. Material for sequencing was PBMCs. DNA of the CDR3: TGTGCCAGCAGCGTATCCGGTAATGAGCAGTTCTTC. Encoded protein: CASSVSGNEQFF.